What follows are 9 T cell receptor beta chains derived from one specimen sequenced in a study of siplizumab effects on memory and regulatory T cells. The table came from immunoSEQ multiplex PCR; TCRdb's copy has only in-frame clones and leaves some out. The table has 100,000 or so clones, about 93% seen once. Sequences were obtained from CD4+ T cells sorted from blood. The receptors stem from a human donor in good health.

V is TRBV12-2 and J is TRBJ2-7. TRBV12-2 is a listed pseudogene. The CDR3 runs 11 residues. CDR3 amino acids: CASRLAYEQYF. The CDR3 DNA reads TGTGCAAGTCGCTTAGCCTACGAGCAGTACTTC.

The V call is TRBV30, the J call TRBJ2-7; D not resolved. In germline, CDR1 is GTSNPN, CDR2 SVGIG (reference sequence). The CDR3 extends over 12 amino acids. Trimming pared 1 base from V and 8 bases from J, leaving 12 bases between. CDR3 coding DNA: TGTGCCTGGAGTGGGGCCTCTACGAAGCAGTACTTC. Translation gives CAWSGASTKQYF.

This chain joins TRBV30 and TRBJ1-2, with D possibly matching TRBD1 (6 bases). V lost 0 bases, J lost 8 bases, and 13 bases lay in between. The CDR3 is 13 residues long. The germline gives CDR1 GTSNPN, CDR2 SVGIG (reference sequence). The DNA for the CDR3 is TGTGCCTGGAGTGTATCCGGGGGCGCGGGCTACACCTTC. This sequence encodes CAWSVSGGAGYTF. The full variable domain, its missing parts supplied by reference TRBV30 and TRBJ1-2, is SQTIHQWPATLVQPVGSPLSLECTVEGTSNPNLYWYRQAAGRGLQLLFYSVGIGQISSEVPQNLSASRPQDRQFILSSKKLLLSDSGFYLCAWSVSGGAGYTFGSGTRLTVV.

The chain links TRBV6-1 to TRBJ1-1; D might be TRBD1 (5 bases). The CDR3 length is 12 residues. CDR1 is MNHNS and CDR2 is SASEGT in the germline V gene. Trimming pared 4 bases from V and 11 bases from J, leaving 14 bases between. CDR3 nucleotides: TGTGCCAGCAGTGTTGGACAACTCGGGGCTTTCTTT. Protein sequence: CASSVGQLGAFF.

This chain joins TRBV5-4 and TRBJ1-2; TRBD1 might be the D (5 bases). V shed 4 bases and J shed 8 bases, with 15 bases lying between them. The CDR3 spans 13 residues. Germline V CDR1 and CDR2: SGHNT, YYREEE (reference sequence). CDR3 sequence reads: CASSAGTGPGYTF. CDR3 in DNA: TGTGCCAGCAGCGCGGGGACCGGCCCCGGCTACACCTTC.

V usage is TRBV6-1 and J usage is TRBJ1-2; 7 positions match TRBD1. The CDR3 loop spans 14 amino acids. Germline values: CDR1 MNHNS, CDR2 SASEGT. V gave up 4 bases and J gave up 3 bases; unmatched junction bases: 5. CDR3 amino acids: CASSGGTDYYGYTF. The CDR3 nucleotides read TGTGCCAGCAGTGGGGGGACAGACTACTATGGCTACACCTTC.

This sequence joins TRBV15 and TRBJ2-4, with 12 bases that match TRBD1. The V gene end was trimmed by 4 bases and the J gene end by 0 bases; junction bases not matched to a gene: 10. The CDR3 has 19 amino acids. CDR1 is LNHNV and CDR2 is YYDKDF in the germline V gene (reference sequence). The CDR3 region has the DNA TGTGCCACCAGCATGCGAGGGACAGGGGGCTTAGGAGCCAAAAACATTCAGTACTTC. This translates into CATSMRGTGGLGAKNIQYF.

A word on this clone: The sample holds other DNA sequences that translate to the same CDR3. The V and J genes are TRBV20-1 and TRBJ1-2; D is unclear. Germline-derived CDR1 and CDR2 are DFQATT and SNEGSKA (reference sequence). The CDR3 loop spans 11 amino acids. The V end lost 5 bases, the J end lost 3 bases, and 7 bases lay between the germline ends. CDR3 loop: CSAAVDYGYTF. Here the CDR3 DNA reads TGCAGTGCTGCCGTGGACTATGGCTACACCTTC.

The chain links TRBV30 to TRBJ2-3; D is unresolved. Looked up from germline, CDR1 is GTSNPN and CDR2 is SVGIG (reference sequence). V lost 3 bases to trimming and J lost 6 bases, with 19 bases between them. CDR3 size: 15 residues. CDR3 sequence: CAWRPPGPRRDTQYF. The CDR3 nucleotides read TGTGCCTGGAGGCCCCCGGGCCCAAGGCGGGATACGCAGTATTTT.